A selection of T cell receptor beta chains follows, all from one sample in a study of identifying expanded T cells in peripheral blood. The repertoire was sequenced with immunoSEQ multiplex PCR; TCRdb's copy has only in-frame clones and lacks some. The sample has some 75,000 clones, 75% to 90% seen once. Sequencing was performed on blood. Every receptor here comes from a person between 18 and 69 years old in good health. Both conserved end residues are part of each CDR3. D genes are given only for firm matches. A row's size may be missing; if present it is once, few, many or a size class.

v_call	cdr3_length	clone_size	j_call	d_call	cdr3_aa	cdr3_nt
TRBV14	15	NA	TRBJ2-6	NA	CASSLVAGGANVLTF	TGTGCCAGCAGCTTGGTTGCGGGTGGGGCCAACGTCCTGACTTTC
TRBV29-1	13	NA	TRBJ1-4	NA	CSVAVSGDEKLFF	TGCAGCGTTGCCGTCTCAGGGGATGAAAAACTGTTTTTT
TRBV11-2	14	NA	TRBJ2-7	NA	CASSLPGGNYEQYF	TGTGCCAGCAGCTTACCTGGGGGTAACTACGAGCAGTACTTC
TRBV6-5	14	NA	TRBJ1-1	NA	CASSYSATNTEAFF	TGTGCCAGCAGTTACTCCGCGACAAACACTGAAGCTTTCTTT
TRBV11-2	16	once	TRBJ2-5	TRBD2	CASSLVGLAGQETQYF	TGTGCCAGCAGCTTAGTGGGACTAGCGGGCCAAGAGACCCAGTACTTC
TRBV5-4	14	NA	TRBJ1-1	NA	CASSLGGTNTEAFF	TGTGCCAGCAGCTTGGGTGGCACAAACACTGAAGCTTTCTTT
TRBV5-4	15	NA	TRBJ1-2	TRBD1	CASSPGTGGIYGYTF	TGTGCCAGCAGCCCAGGGACAGGGGGGATCTATGGCTACACCTTC
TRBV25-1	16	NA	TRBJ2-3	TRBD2	CASSEGLAGGADTQYF	TGTGCCAGCAGTGAAGGACTAGCGGGAGGAGCGGATACGCAGTATTTT
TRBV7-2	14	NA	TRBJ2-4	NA	CASSIRTEQNIQYF	TGTGCCAGCAGCATAAGGACAGAACAAAACATTCAGTACTTC
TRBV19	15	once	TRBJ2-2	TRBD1	CASSLQGALAGELFF	TGTGCCAGTAGTCTACAGGGGGCTCTGGCCGGGGAGCTGTTTTTT
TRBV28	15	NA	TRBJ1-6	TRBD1	CASSKVWTGDSPLHF	TGTGCCAGCAGTAAAGTCTGGACAGGAGATTCACCCCTCCACTTT
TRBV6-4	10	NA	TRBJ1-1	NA	CASSEIEAFF	TGTGCCAGCAGTGAGATTGAAGCTTTCTTT
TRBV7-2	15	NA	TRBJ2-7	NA	CASSLGYGGSYEQYF	TGTGCCAGCAGCTTAGGGTATGGGGGCTCCTACGAGCAGTACTTC
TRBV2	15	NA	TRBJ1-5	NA	CASSGEGTSNQPQHF	TGTGCCAGCAGTGGGGAGGGTACGAGCAATCAGCCCCAGCATTTT
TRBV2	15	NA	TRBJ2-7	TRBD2	CASSDGGTVTHEQYF	TGTGCCAGCAGTGACGGGGGGACCGTAACCCACGAGCAGTACTTC
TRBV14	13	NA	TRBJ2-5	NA	CASSQEGSEDQYF	TGTGCCAGCAGCCAAGAAGGGTCGGAGGACCAGTACTTC
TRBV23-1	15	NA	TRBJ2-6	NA	CATQRAVSGANVLTF	TGCGCCACCCAGCGGGCGGTCTCTGGGGCCAACGTCCTGACTTTC
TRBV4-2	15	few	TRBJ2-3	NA	CASSQDFSTTDTQYF	TGTGCCAGCAGCCAAGATTTTTCGACCACAGATACGCAGTATTTT
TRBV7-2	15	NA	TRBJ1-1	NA	CASNRKGGANTEAFF	TGTGCCAGCAACCGAAAGGGAGGGGCGAACACTGAAGCTTTCTTT
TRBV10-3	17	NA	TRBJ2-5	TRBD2	CAISHTGGKPFEETQYF	TGTGCCATCTCCCACACCGGGGGGAAGCCATTTGAAGAGACCCAGTACTTC
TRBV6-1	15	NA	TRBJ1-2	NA	CASRGLRGIPYGYTF	TGTGCCAGCAGGGGGTTGAGGGGTATTCCCTATGGCTACACCTTC
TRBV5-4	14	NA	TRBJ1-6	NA	CASSLAGQNSPLHF	TGTGCCAGCAGCTTGGCAGGGCAAAATTCACCCCTCCACTTT
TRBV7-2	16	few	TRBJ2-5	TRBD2	CASSTQKWTSYETQYF	TGTGCCAGCAGCACCCAGAAATGGACTAGCTACGAGACCCAGTACTTC